This T cell receptor (beta chain) is drawn from a study of CD4 T cells in relation to SARS-CoV-2 and coronaviruses. Study overall: No peptide or an HIV-1 Nef peptide pool served as negative control.

A word on this clone: Antigen specificity is unknown.

Generated by immunoSEQ multiplex PCR, the TCRdb table keeps only in-frame clones and is missing some. The sample holds 25,000 or so clones, 73% seen once. CD4+ T cells from unexposed donors were obtained before the COVID-19 pandemic (2011-2018). CD4+ T cells were isolated from the cells after nine to eleven days of culture. The V end was cut by 4 bases, the J end by 0 bases, with 12 bases between. The germline CDR1 and CDR2 sequences are MNHNS and SASEGT. The CDR3 is 16 amino acids. The TCR originated in a human donor in good health. Input material: CD4+ T cells from PBMCs, cultured in vitro. V gene TRBV6-1 combines with J gene TRBJ2-2; D possibly corresponds to TRBD2 (6 bases). This CDR3 reads CASSVGRVANTGELFF. The CDR3 DNA is TGTGCCAGCAGTGTCGGGAGAGTCGCGAACACCGGGGAGCTGTTTTTT.